This T cell receptor beta chain is from a study of blood T cell repertoires in COVID-19. Study-wide context: The United States, Italy and Spain provided the acute and convalescent COVID-19 samples. Nucleic acid was either cDNA or gDNA, and it came from T cells, B-cell-depleted T cells, or PBMCs.

This clone was seen just once. Germline V gene lookup returns CDR1 DFQATT and CDR2 SNEGSKA (reference sequence). Trimming took 3 bases from V and 5 from J, leaving 13 bases between them. The CDR3 covers 13 residues. Source study methods: Using reference gene primer amplification, nucleated cell counts were estimated. Assay used: immunoSEQ multiplex PCR; TCRdb lists only in-frame clones, some missing. D and trimming were read from the DNA, whereas the V and J calls and clone size are those reported in that table. The data contain about 16,000 clones, 88% of them singletons. The chain has TRBV20-1 and TRBJ1-1, with a possible D match to TRBD1 (6 bases). Material for sequencing was peripheral blood. This clonotype originated in a human donor in a cohort sampled during active COVID-19. CDR3 sequence: CSASLQGETEAFF. The CDR3, as DNA: TGCAGTGCTAGTTTACAGGGCGAGACTGAAGCTTTCTTT.